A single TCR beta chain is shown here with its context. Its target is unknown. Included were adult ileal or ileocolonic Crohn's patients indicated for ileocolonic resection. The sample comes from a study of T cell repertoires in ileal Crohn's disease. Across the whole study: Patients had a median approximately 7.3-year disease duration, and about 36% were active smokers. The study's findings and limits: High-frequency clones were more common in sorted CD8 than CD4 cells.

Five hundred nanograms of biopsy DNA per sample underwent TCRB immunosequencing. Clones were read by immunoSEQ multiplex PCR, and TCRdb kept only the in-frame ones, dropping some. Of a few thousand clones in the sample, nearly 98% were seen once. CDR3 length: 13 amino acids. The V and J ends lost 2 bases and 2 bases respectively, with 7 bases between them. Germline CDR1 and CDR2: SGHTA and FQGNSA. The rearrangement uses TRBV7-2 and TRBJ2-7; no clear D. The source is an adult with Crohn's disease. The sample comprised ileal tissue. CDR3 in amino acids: CASSLLQAYEQYF. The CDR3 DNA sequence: TGTGCCAGCAGCTTATTGCAGGCCTACGAGCAGTACTTC.